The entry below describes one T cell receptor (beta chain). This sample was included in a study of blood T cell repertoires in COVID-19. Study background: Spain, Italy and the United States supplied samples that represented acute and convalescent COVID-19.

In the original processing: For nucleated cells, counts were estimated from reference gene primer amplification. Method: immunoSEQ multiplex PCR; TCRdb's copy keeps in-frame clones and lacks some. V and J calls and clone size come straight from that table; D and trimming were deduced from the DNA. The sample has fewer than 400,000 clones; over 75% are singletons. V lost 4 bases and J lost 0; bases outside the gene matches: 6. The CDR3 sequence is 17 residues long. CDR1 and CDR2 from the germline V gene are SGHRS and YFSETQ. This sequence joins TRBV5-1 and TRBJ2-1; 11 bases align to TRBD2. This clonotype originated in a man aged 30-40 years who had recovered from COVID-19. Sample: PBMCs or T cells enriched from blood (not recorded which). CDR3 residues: CASSPRLAGGSYNEQFF. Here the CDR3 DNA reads TGCGCCAGCAGCCCCCGGCTAGCGGGGGGCTCCTACAATGAGCAGTTCTTC.